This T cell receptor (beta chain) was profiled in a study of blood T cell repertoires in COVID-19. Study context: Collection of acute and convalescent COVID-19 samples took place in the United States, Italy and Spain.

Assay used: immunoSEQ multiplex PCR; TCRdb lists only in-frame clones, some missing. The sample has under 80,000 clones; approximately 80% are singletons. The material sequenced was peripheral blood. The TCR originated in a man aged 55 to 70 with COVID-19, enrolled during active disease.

The CDR3 sequence: CASSLESNTGELFF. DNA for the CDR3: TGCGCCAGCAGCCTCGAGTCGAACACCGGGGAGCTGTTTTTT. V usage is TRBV5-1 and J usage is TRBJ2-2, with D hard to call. The V end was cut by 4 bases, the J end by 0 bases, with 7 bases between. The germline CDR1 and CDR2 sequences are SGHRS and YFSETQ. The CDR3 runs 14 residues.